This entry features one TCR beta chain sequence. It has no known antigen specificity. Per-base quality was not reported, and no clone a single base away is much larger than it. There are 15 amino acids in the CDR3, from cysteine to phenylalanine inclusive. CDR3 DNA only is kept here, 45 bases in frame from base 1. V gives up 6 bases and J gives up 7 bases, and the segment between their germline ends measures 18 bases. CDR1 and CDR2 (ENHRY, SYGVKD) derive from the germline V gene. The sample originates from a study of response to subunit inactivated influenza vaccine (dated by TCRdb to 2016 to 2019). As for the study more broadly: Deep quantitative profiling of the T cell receptor repertoire was used in the study to follow responses to a trivalent subunit inactivated influenza vaccine.

Libraries were made using RT-PCR. TCRdb records Illumina HiSeq 2500 as the sequencer. The public reads were reprocessed in TCRdb via fastp at Q25 and MiXCR, keeping in-frame beta chains. Entries are consolidated by CDR3 protein sequence, retaining the most common genes and DNA. The sample data list hundreds of thousands of distinct CDR3 sequences, and 11% of these were observed just once. Approximately 12% of the sample is taken by the ten largest. Broad study findings and their caveats: It was suggested by the authors that each seasonal influenza vaccination may recruit only a limited number of new T cells.

This specimen's time point label, per the study, means: 45 to 50 days after influenza vaccine administration. The rearrangement joined TRBV10-3 to TRBJ2-2; the D assignment is uncertain and may be TRBD1 or TRBD2, with 5 bases supporting each. Sample: PBMCs from blood, taken about 40 days after vaccination. The receptor was isolated from a man aged 45-65 years who received an inactivated influenza vaccine. Donor details come from another sample of the same person, matched by shared clones. The DNA is TGTGCCATCAGGGGAGTCAGGGCGGTTGACGGGGAGCTGTTTTTT. Translated, this is CAIRGVRAVDGELFF.